Listed here are 19 T cell receptor beta chains from one sample, sequenced in a study of OX40 agonist ivuxolimab in advanced cancers. Data came from immunoSEQ multiplex PCR; TCRdb stores just in-frame clones and leaves some out. The table includes approximately 10,000 clones, roughly nine tenths detected once. This sample comprised CD4+ or CD8+ T cells sorted from blood, obtained in a trial of the OX40 agonist ivuxolimab. Receptors were obtained from an adult with an advanced solid tumor such as melanoma, head and neck, liver or kidney cancer.

V usage is TRBV19 and J usage is TRBJ2-1, with 10 bases fitting TRBD1. V was clipped by 1 base and J by 6 bases; unmatched bases: 0. The CDR3 totals 14 residues. Germline assignment: CDR1 LNHDA and CDR2 SQIVND (reference sequence). The CDR3, as DNA: TGTGCCAGTAGTATAGGGACAGGGGGCAATGAGCAGTTCTTC. This sequence encodes CASSIGTGGNEQFF.

The chain recombines TRBV12-5 with TRBJ1-4, with D perhaps being TRBD1 or TRBD2 (5 bases each). The assigned J gene may be wrong: the sequence end matches TRBJ2-2 better. The CDR3 runs to 12 residues. Germline CDR1 LGHNT, CDR2 FRNRAP. CDR3 residues: CASAVFGTELFF. CDR3 DNA: TGTGCTAGTGCCGTCTTCGGGACGGAGCTGTTTTTT.

The chain recombines TRBV7-3 with TRBJ2-7; D is possibly TRBD2 (5 bases). Trimming removed 2 bases from V and 3 bases from J, with 14 bases in between. The CDR3 contains 15 residues. The germline CDR1 and CDR2 sequences are SGHTA and FQGTGA. CDR3: CASSLSPGKVYEQYF. The CDR3 DNA reads TGTGCCAGCAGCTTATCGCCCGGGAAAGTCTACGAGCAGTACTTC.

This chain connects TRBV27 to TRBJ1-1; D unresolved. The V and J ends lost 5 bases and 5 bases respectively, with 18 bases between them. Germline CDR1 is MNHEY and CDR2 is SMNVEV (reference sequence). This CDR3 has 15 residues. CDR3 loop: CASSPRVGKVTEAFF. CDR3 DNA sequence: TGTGCCAGCAGTCCCCGCGTAGGGAAGGTAACTGAAGCTTTCTTT.

The chain is built from TRBV11-2 and TRBJ2-7, with 10 bases fitting TRBD1. Germline CDR1 and CDR2: SGHAT and FQNNGV. The V and J ends lost 5 bases and 2 bases, in that order; junction bases with no gene match: 6. The CDR3 loop spans 15 amino acids. The CDR3 protein is CASSEGTGDTYEQYF. The CDR3 DNA reads TGTGCCAGCAGCGAGGGGACAGGGGATACCTACGAGCAGTACTTC.

The rearrangement uses TRBV2 and TRBJ1-5; D unresolved. The CDR3 is 15 amino acids. CDR1 is SNHLY, CDR2 FYNNEI, per germline. The germline V and J ends were trimmed by 4 bases and 0 bases, with 10 bases remaining between them. DNA for the CDR3: TGTGCCAGCAGTGGCGGCCACAATAGCAATCAGCCCCAGCATTTT. Its translation: CASSGGHNSNQPQHF.

A remark on this clone: Different DNA sequences within this sample yield the same CDR3. The V gene is TRBV5-4, the J gene TRBJ2-5; TRBD1 matches at 9 bases. Unmatched junction bases numbered 3, after V lost 4 bases and J lost 2 bases. Germline CDR1 reads SGHNT; CDR2 reads YYREEE (reference sequence). The CDR3 extends over 14 amino acids. CDR3 loop: CASSLGTGQETQYF. In nucleotides, the CDR3 is TGTGCCAGCAGCCTCGGGACAGGGCAAGAGACCCAGTACTTC.

The V gene is TRBV5-8, the J gene TRBJ1-1, with D maybe TRBD1 (5 bases). Trimming took off 0 bases at V and 0 bases at J, with 18 bases between the two ends. Looked up from germline, CDR1 is SGHTS and CDR2 is YDEGEE. The CDR3 has 18 residues. The CDR3 loop reads CASSLVWGSTEVNTEAFF. DNA for the CDR3: TGTGCCAGCAGCTTGGTATGGGGCTCGACCGAAGTGAACACTGAAGCTTTCTTT.

V is TRBV6-8 and J is TRBJ2-7; perhaps TRBD1 as D (6 bases). V lost 10 bases to trimming and J lost 4 bases, with 11 bases between them. The CDR3 contains 11 residues. From germline, CDR1 is MNHGY and CDR2 SAAAGT. In DNA form, the CDR3 reads TGTGCCAACGGACAGCTATACGAGCAGTACTTC. Protein: CANGQLYEQYF.

The rearrangement links TRBV5-6 to TRBJ1-1; D is unresolved. The V end lost 1 base, the J end lost 6 bases, and 7 bases lay between the germline ends. This CDR3 is built from 12 residues. Germline V lookup: CDR1 SGHDT, CDR2 YYEEEE. In DNA, the CDR3 is TGTGCCAGCAGCTTGATGATCTCTGAAGCTTTCTTT. This gives the protein CASSLMISEAFF.

The gene calls are TRBV29-1 and TRBJ2-7; D perhaps matches TRBD2 (5 bases). V gave up 4 bases and J gave up 1 base, with 11 bases separating them. CDR3 length: 13 residues. Germline values: CDR1 SQVTM, CDR2 ANQGSEA. The CDR3 region is CSVGGGLSYEQYF. The CDR3 DNA follows: TGCAGCGTTGGTGGAGGCCTATCCTACGAGCAGTACTTC.

The rearrangement uses TRBV12-5 and TRBJ2-1, with D uncertain. This CDR3 comprises 13 residues. Trimming cost V 0 bases and J 6 bases, with 6 bases left between them. Germline values: CDR1 LGHNT, CDR2 FRNRAP. CDR3 loop: CASGLVLGNEQFF. CDR3 nucleotides: TGTGCTAGTGGTTTGGTACTGGGCAATGAGCAGTTCTTC. Full variable domain (outside the CDR3, taken from reference TRBV12-5 and TRBJ2-1): DARVTQTPRHKVTEMGQEVTMRCQPILGHNTVFWYRQTMMQGLELLAYFRNRAPLDDSGMPKDRFSAEMPDATLATLKIQPSEPRDSAVYFCASGLVLGNEQFFGPGTRLTVL.

This clone has only a few counts. J is TRBJ1-6 and V is TRBV7-9; no definite D call. The V end was cut by 5 bases, the J end by 0 bases, with 8 bases between. Germline assignment: CDR1 SEHNR and CDR2 FQNEAQ (reference sequence). This CDR3 has 15 amino acids. CDR3 in amino acids: CASSPGSSYNSPLHF. CDR3 nucleotide sequence: TGTGCCAGCAGCCCGGGGAGCTCCTATAATTCACCCCTCCACTTT.

Here the CDR3 DNA reads TGCAGCGTTGAAATGGCAGCTTCTGGAAACACCATATATTTT. It yields the protein CSVEMAASGNTIYF. The V and J genes are TRBV29-1 and TRBJ1-3; D unclear. Trimming cost V 2 bases and J 1 base, with 9 bases left between them. The CDR3 contains 14 residues. Germline V gene sequence: CDR1 SQVTM, CDR2 ANQGSEA. Variable domain in full (rest from reference TRBV29-1 and TRBJ1-3): SAVISQKPSRDICQRGTSLTIQCQVDSQVTMMFWYRQQPGQSLTLIATANQGSEATYESGFVIDKFPISRPNLTFSTLTVSNMSPEDSSIYLCSVEMAASGNTIYFGEGSWLTVV.

The rearrangement joins TRBV4-1 to TRBJ2-7, with 9 bases aligning to TRBD2. The CDR3 extends over 14 amino acids. V was pared by 0 bases and J by 4 bases, with 1 base of the junction left unmatched. The V gene's germline CDR1 is MGHRA and CDR2 YSYEKL. The chain's CDR3 is CASSQDAGGYEQYF. DNA for the CDR3: TGCGCCAGCAGCCAAGATGCGGGGGGGTACGAGCAGTACTTC.

The chain has TRBV11-2 and TRBJ2-6; no clear D gene. The CDR3 is 17 amino acids. The V end was cut by 5 bases, the J end by 5 bases, with 19 bases between. Germline CDR1 SGHAT, CDR2 FQNNGV. The CDR3 sequence is CASSKFWQQSRANVLTF. CDR3 in DNA: TGTGCCAGCAGCAAATTCTGGCAACAAAGTCGGGCCAACGTCCTGACTTTC.

This sequence joins TRBV7-8 and TRBJ2-7; D is unclear. From germline, CDR1 is SGHVS and CDR2 FQNEAQ. The CDR3 loop spans 13 amino acids. The V end was cut by 8 bases, the J end by 6 bases, with 17 bases between. Written as DNA, the CDR3 is TGTGCCAGCTCCACCCCCCGGTGGGGCGAGCAGTACTTC. Encoded protein: CASSTPRWGEQYF.

The gene calls are TRBV19 and TRBJ1-4, with TRBD1 as a possible D gene (5 bases). CDR3 length: 14 amino acids. The germline V gene encodes CDR1 LNHDA and CDR2 SQIVND (reference sequence). V lost 3 bases and J 7 bases, leaving 12 bases between the germline ends. CDR3 in amino acids: CASSIGAGPEKLFF. CDR3 DNA: TGTGCCAGTAGTATCGGCGCAGGGCCTGAAAAACTGTTTTTT.

The chain employs TRBV12-5 and TRBJ2-3; unclear D gene. V was cut by 4 bases and J by 3 bases, with 17 bases left in between. CDR1 is LGHNT, CDR2 FRNRAP, per germline. There are 16 residues in the CDR3. The CDR3 DNA follows: TGTGCTAGTGGTTCCCCCGCCTTAACGAGTACAGATACGCAGTATTTT. Its translation is CASGSPALTSTDTQYF.